Below, 5 T cell receptor beta chains from the same sample are listed, as sequenced in a study of cytomegalovirus exposure and HLA in healthy donors (TCRdb year 2017). The library was prepared using the immunoSEQ multiplex PCR assay. For the multiplex PCR, a mixture combining 60 forward primers for TCR Vbeta segments and 13 reverse primers for TCR Jbeta segments was used. TCRdb limited this immuneACCESS table to in-frame rearrangements with V and J called. A share of clones is missing; checked studies link under half to unresolved V genes, and the rest is unexplained. Counted in this sample were about 140,000 clones; 70% to 90% of them appeared once. Clones ranked in the top ten supply around 2.5% of the sample. The sequencing input was PBMCs. These receptor sequences come from a middle-aged man in good health and CMV-seronegative.

The chain employs TRBV9 and TRBJ2-6; 9 positions agree with TRBD1. Germline lookup yields CDR1 SGDLS and CDR2 YYNGEE. V lost 1 base, J lost 4 bases, and 3 bases stayed unmatched. CDR3 length: 16 residues. CDR3 in amino acids: CASSVTGGDGANVLTF. DNA of the CDR3: TGTGCCAGCAGCGTAACAGGGGGCGACGGGGCCAACGTCCTGACTTTC.

In this sample, this clone turned up a few times. The V and J genes are TRBV6-1 and TRBJ1-2; possibly TRBD1 for D (5 bases). The CDR3 runs to 12 residues. The V end was cut by 4 bases, the J end by 7 bases, with 10 bases between. From germline, CDR1 is MNHNS and CDR2 SASEGT. The CDR3 loop reads CASSVGGSGYTF. The CDR3 DNA follows: TGTGCCAGCAGTGTGGGGGGTTCTGGCTACACCTTC.

The J gene is TRBJ1-5, the V gene TRBV2; maybe TRBD1 (5 bases). The J call may not be correct, given that the DNA end is closer to TRBJ2-3. The CDR3 extends over 13 amino acids. Germline V gene data show CDR1 as SNHLY and CDR2 as FYNNEI. CDR3 sequence reads: CASSAGYIQPQYF. The CDR3, as DNA: TGTGCCAGCAGTGCAGGGTACATTCAGCCCCAGTATTTT.

Points on this clone: At one end, the junction sequence differs from germline, possibly due to a read error. The chain employs TRBV30 and TRBJ1-4, with D hard to call. Per the germline V gene, CDR1 is GTSNPN and CDR2 is SVGIG (reference sequence). This CDR3 spans 15 amino acids. This CDR3 reads CARSHGRATNEKLFF. The CDR3 region has the DNA TGTGCCCGGAGCCATGGGAGAGCAACTAATGAAAAACTGTTTTTT.

Remarks on this clone: The sample holds other DNA sequences that translate to the same CDR3. The V and J genes are TRBV6-5 and TRBJ1-5; a weak D match, TRBD1 (5 bases). The V gene's germline CDR1 is MNHEY and CDR2 SVGAGI. The CDR3 is 15 amino acids. Trimming cost V 0 bases and J 0 bases, with 6 bases left between them. The CDR3 reads CASSYSRGSNQPQHF. CDR3 in DNA: TGTGCCAGCAGTTACTCAAGGGGTAGCAATCAGCCCCAGCATTTT.